This paragraph reports one T cell receptor beta chain. As handled by the study authors: It was from reference gene primer amplification that nucleated cell counts were estimated. Clones were sequenced by immunoSEQ multiplex PCR, and TCRdb holds only the in-frame ones, with some missing. V and J calls and clone size are given by that table; D and trimming were obtained from the DNA. The data hold 130,000 to 150,000 clones, with 80% to 90% observed a single time. The Seattle site enrolled patients during active infection and followed them longitudinally. The data belong to a study of blood T cell repertoires in COVID-19. Across the study: COVID-19 samples from acute and convalescent phases originated in the United States, Italy and Spain. The analysed material was cDNA or gDNA that came from T cells, B-cell-depleted T cells, or PBMCs.

The source is a woman in her fifties or sixties with COVID-19, enrolled during active disease. Sequenced material: peripheral blood.

In DNA form, the CDR3 reads TGTGCCAGCAGCACAGGGTTAGGGACAGATACGCAGTATTTT. Encoded protein: CASSTGLGTDTQYF. The chain carries TRBV6-6 and TRBJ2-3; tentatively, D is TRBD1 (6 bases). This CDR3 has 14 amino acids. Germline V lookup: CDR1 MNHNY, CDR2 SVGAGI (reference sequence). The V and J ends lost 6 bases and 3 bases respectively, with 13 bases between them.